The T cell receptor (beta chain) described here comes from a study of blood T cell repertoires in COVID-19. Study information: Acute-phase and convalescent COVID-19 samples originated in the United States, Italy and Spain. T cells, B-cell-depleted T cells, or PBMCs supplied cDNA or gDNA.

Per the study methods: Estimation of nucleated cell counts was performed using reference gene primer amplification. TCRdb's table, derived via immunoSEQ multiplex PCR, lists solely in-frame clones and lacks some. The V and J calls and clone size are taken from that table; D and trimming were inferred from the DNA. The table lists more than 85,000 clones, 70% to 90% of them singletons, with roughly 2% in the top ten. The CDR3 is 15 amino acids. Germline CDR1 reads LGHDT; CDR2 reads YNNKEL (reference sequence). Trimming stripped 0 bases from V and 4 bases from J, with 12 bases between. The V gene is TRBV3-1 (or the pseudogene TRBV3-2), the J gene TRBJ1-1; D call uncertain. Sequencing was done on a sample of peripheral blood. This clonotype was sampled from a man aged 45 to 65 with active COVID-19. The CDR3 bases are TGTGCCAGCAGCCAAGATATGACATACCTCACTGAAGCTTTCTTT. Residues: CASSQDMTYLTEAFF.